The present T cell receptor beta chain was sequenced within a study of patients and donors after allogeneic stem cell transplantation (dated by TCRdb to about 2020). The CDR3, cysteine through phenylalanine, is 14 amino acids long. Only CDR3 DNA is held: 42 bases, read in frame from base 1. The germline V gene provides CDR1 SGHTA and CDR2 FQGNSA. V is shortened by 7 bases, J by 3 bases, and the region joining them spans 12 bases. Library method: RT-PCR. TCRdb names NextSeq 550 as the instrument used. TCRdb handled the public reads itself, with Q25 trimming in fastp and clone calling in MiXCR, and kept productive beta chains. Rows are unified per CDR3 protein, each entry keeping the most common DNA and genes. In this sample the table shows about a million distinct CDR3 sequences, about 20% of which occur a single time. The ten most abundant clones make up roughly 6% of the sample. This clonotype has a count of ten or more. This receptor's antigen is unknown. Base qualities are not provided; no much larger clone lies one nucleotide away.

The chain is made from TRBV7-2 and TRBJ1-4; D gene: possibly TRBD1, on 5 matching bases. What was sequenced was blood, either unsorted or a sorted T cell fraction (not recorded which). The sequence came from a human donor who was either an allogeneic HSCT recipient or a stem cell or donor lymphocyte infusion donor (not recorded which). It is not recorded whose cells these are; they may come from a transplant donor. Here is the DNA: TGTGCCAGCAACCGTGGGGCAGCTAATGAAAAACTGTTTTTT. The encoded protein is CASNRGAANEKLFF.